The 9 T cell receptor beta chains reported below all come from one sample, sequenced in a study of beta chain features in type 1 diabetes. TCRB transcripts that were expressed got sequenced, as all of the isolated RNA had been reverse transcribed. TCRdb keeps only in-frame clones here, not all; method: immunoSEQ multiplex PCR. The table has 860,000 or so clones, about a sixth seen once. The source material was naive CD4+ T cells from blood. The receptor source for this set is a woman aged 18-29 years in good health.

V is TRBV4-2 and J is TRBJ2-1; D is tentatively TRBD1 or TRBD2 (5 bases each). The CDR3 totals 17 residues. CDR1 LGHNA and CDR2 YNFKEQ come from the germline V gene. The V end was cut by 0 bases, the J end by 8 bases, with 20 bases between. CDR3 region: CASSQDSPGLVFDEQFF. CDR3 nucleotide sequence: TGTGCCAGCAGCCAAGATTCCCCGGGGCTAGTTTTCGATGAGCAGTTCTTC.

The chain combines TRBV7-9 with TRBJ2-3, with D possibly TRBD2 on 6 matching bases. Trimming removed 5 bases at V and 12 bases at J, with 18 bases between. The CDR3 extends over 13 amino acids. Germline V gene data show CDR1 as SEHNR and CDR2 as FQNEAQ (reference sequence). CDR3 loop: CASSPAGLKPQYF. The DNA for the CDR3 is TGTGCCAGCAGCCCGGCGGGGTTGAAACCCCAGTATTTT.

This clone was observed a few times. DNA for the CDR3: TGCAGCGTTGAAACTAGCGGGAACAATGAGCAGTTCTTC. Its translation: CSVETSGNNEQFF. This rearrangement joins TRBV29-1 to TRBJ2-1; TRBD2 aligns across 10 bases. The CDR3 is made up of 13 amino acids. Germline V gene sequence: CDR1 SQVTM, CDR2 ANQGSEA. The junction had 0 bases not matched to a gene; V was cut back by 2 bases and J by 5 bases.

This chain joins TRBV19 and TRBJ2-2; D may match TRBD1 or TRBD2 (6 bases each). Germline assignment: CDR1 LNHDA and CDR2 SQIVND (reference sequence). CDR3 length equals 17 residues. Deletions cut 1 base from V and 2 bases from J, with 14 bases between. The chain's CDR3 is CASSIGRGSENTGELFF. The CDR3 DNA sequence: TGTGCCAGTAGTATAGGGAGGGGGTCGGAAAACACCGGGGAGCTGTTTTTT.

V and J are TRBV18 and TRBJ2-7, with no clear D. From germline, CDR1 is KGHSH and CDR2 LQKENI. Deletions cut 5 bases from V and 1 base from J, with 9 bases between. CDR3 length: 13 residues. The CDR3 protein is CASSKDQSYEQYF. The DNA of the CDR3 is TGTGCCAGCTCAAAGGACCAATCCTACGAGCAGTACTTC.

This chain joins TRBV4-2 and TRBJ1-5; 7 bases map to TRBD1. Germline V CDR1 and CDR2: LGHNA, YNFKEQ. V lost 0 bases and J lost 4; bases outside the gene matches: 6. This CDR3 contains 16 residues. The chain's CDR3 is CASSQDQGQPNQPQHF. Here the CDR3 DNA reads TGTGCCAGCAGCCAAGATCAGGGACAGCCAAATCAGCCCCAGCATTTT.

This clone was seen a few times. This chain joins TRBV5-6 and TRBJ2-6; no clear D gene. Between the trimmed V and J ends, which lost 0 bases and 0 bases, there was a span of 10 bases. Germline CDR1 and CDR2: SGHDT and YYEEEE. CDR3 length: 17 amino acids. DNA for the CDR3: TGTGCCAGCAGCTTGGTTGTTAAAGTCTCTGGGGCCAACGTCCTGACTTTC. This encodes CASSLVVKVSGANVLTF.

As regards this clone: This CDR3 is also generated by other DNA sequences in the sample. The rearrangement uses TRBV5-4 and TRBJ1-4; weak D call: TRBD1 (5 bases). This CDR3 region has 13 residues. Trimming removed 4 bases from V and 4 bases from J, with 8 bases in between. Germline V gene data show CDR1 as SGHNT and CDR2 as YYREEE (reference sequence). The CDR3 bases are TGTGCCAGCAGCCTGGGGCGTAATGAAAAACTGTTTTTT. Amino acid sequence: CASSLGRNEKLFF.

This clone was observed a handful of times. The chain uses TRBV14 and TRBJ1-2, with D possibly matching TRBD1 (6 bases). The length of the CDR3 is 14 residues. CDR1 is SGHDN and CDR2 is FVKESK in the germline V gene. The V and J ends lost 5 bases and 3 bases respectively, with 13 bases between them. The CDR3 nucleotides read TGTGCCAGCAGCATTGCGGGGGCCGACTATGGCTACACCTTC. Protein: CASSIAGADYGYTF.